This entry concerns a single T cell receptor beta chain. Antigen: not known. The data were taken from a study of blood T cells in healthy people across ages. Study-level results: Age showed a roughly linear inverse relationship with TCR beta diversity per million T cells. Researchers deemed the diversity estimates from one million T cells underestimates. With donor CMV status unknown, expanded clonotype changes were possibly confounded.

CDR1 is DFQATT and CDR2 is SNEGSKA in the germline V gene (reference sequence). The CDR3 is 12 residues long. A second PCR of about 7 to 11 cycles used a sample-barcoded 5' primer and a J-beta primer mix. Every single cDNA molecule received a tag from a template-switch adaptor with 12 random nucleotides. TCRdb re-called the 5' RACE reads with MiXCR, one entry per CDR3 protein. The repertoire holds around 900,000 distinct CDR3 sequences, with just over 50% as singletons. The sample taken for sequencing was blood. The clonotype was recovered from an older woman in good health. The gene calls are TRBV20-1 and TRBJ2-1; D unclear. The DNA end favors TRBJ2-7, so the J call may be wrong. CDR3 coding DNA: TGCAGTGCACCGCGGACCGCCTACGAGCAGTACTTC. Protein product: CSAPRTAYEQYF.